This TCR beta chain was documented in a study of cytomegalovirus exposure and HLA in healthy donors. The PCR contained 60 Vbeta and 13 Jbeta primers. This table comes from immunoSEQ multiplex PCR, and its TCRdb copy is limited to in-frame clones, with some not included. This table has about 130,000 clones, about 80% appearing once. As to this clone: The target antigen is unknown.

Germline V CDR1 and CDR2: MNHEY, SVGAGI. The CDR3 is 16 residues long. After removal of 4 bases from V and 4 bases from J, the junction contained 7 bases not matched to a gene. Study results and limitations: Later analysis reportedly placed an Asian-associated ancestry cluster below the approximately 680-donor mean in N-insertions. A later analysis linked a missense DCLRE1C variant to TCR beta V- and J-gene trimming. In most subjects, TCR beta sequences reportedly gave accurate predictions of HLA-A and HLA-B alleles. Among CMV-associated TCR beta chains, most appeared HLA-restricted in a later analysis.

The chain employs TRBV6-5 and TRBJ2-1, with 10 bases lining up with TRBD2. The receptor comes from a woman between 40 and 55 years old in good health and CMV-seropositive. Material: PBMCs. CDR3 protein: CASSSTSSGSYNEQFF. The CDR3 DNA reads as TGTGCCAGCAGTTCGACATCTAGCGGGAGTTACAATGAGCAGTTCTTC.